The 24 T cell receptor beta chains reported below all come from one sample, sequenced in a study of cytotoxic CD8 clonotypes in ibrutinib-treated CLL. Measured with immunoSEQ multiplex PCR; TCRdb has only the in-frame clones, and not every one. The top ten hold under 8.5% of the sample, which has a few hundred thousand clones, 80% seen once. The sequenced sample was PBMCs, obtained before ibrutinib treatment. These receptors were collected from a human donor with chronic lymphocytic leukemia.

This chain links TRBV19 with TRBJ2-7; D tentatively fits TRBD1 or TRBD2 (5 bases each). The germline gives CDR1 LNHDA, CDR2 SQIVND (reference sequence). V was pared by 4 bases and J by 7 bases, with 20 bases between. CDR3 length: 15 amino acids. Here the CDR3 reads CASSSRDAGLREQYF. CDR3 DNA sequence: TGTGCCAGTAGTAGTCGGGACGCAGGACTGAGGGAGCAGTACTTC.

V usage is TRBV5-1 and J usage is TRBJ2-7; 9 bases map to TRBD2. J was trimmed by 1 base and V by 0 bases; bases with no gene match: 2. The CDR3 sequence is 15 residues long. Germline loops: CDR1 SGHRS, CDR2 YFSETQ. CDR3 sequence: CASSLESGRSYEQYF. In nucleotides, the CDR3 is TGCGCCAGCAGCTTGGAAAGCGGGAGGTCCTACGAGCAGTACTTC.

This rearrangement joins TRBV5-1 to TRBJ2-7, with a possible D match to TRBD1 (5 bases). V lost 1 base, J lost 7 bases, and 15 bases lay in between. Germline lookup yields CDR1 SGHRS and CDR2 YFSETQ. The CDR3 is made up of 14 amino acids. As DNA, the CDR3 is TGCGCCAGCAGCTTGAGACTTGGGGCAGGGGAGCAGTACTTC. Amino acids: CASSLRLGAGEQYF.

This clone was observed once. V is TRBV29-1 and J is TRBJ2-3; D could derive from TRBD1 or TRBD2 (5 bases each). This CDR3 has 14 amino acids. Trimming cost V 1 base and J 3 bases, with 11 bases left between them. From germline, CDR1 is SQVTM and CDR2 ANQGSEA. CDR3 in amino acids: CSVEGGGRTDTQYF. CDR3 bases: TGCAGCGTTGAAGGTGGGGGACGGACAGATACGCAGTATTTT.

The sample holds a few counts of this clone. This chain's CDR3 is CASSFRGIYGYTF. CDR3 bases: TGTGCCAGCAGTTTCCGGGGGATCTATGGCTACACCTTC. The chain employs TRBV27 and TRBJ1-2, with TRBD1 as a possible D gene (5 bases). With 3 bases removed from V and 4 bases from J, the gap between germline ends came to 9 bases. Germline CDR1 is MNHEY and CDR2 is SMNVEV (reference sequence). CDR3 size: 13 residues.

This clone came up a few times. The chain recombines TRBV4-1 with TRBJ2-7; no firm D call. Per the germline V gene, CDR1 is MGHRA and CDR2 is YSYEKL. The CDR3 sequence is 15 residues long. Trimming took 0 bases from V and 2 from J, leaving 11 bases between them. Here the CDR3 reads CASSQDPGPTYEQYF. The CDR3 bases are TGCGCCAGCAGCCAAGACCCGGGCCCAACCTACGAGCAGTACTTC.

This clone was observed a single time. In nucleotides, the CDR3 is TGTGCCATCAGTGAGTCGTTGGGGCTTGGCGGGAGCTCCTACGAGCAGTACTTC. It specifies CAISESLGLGGSSYEQYF. The rearrangement joins TRBV10-3 to TRBJ2-7; TRBD2 agrees at 7 bases. Germline CDR1 is ENHRY and CDR2 is SYGVKD. The CDR3 runs 18 residues. After removal of 0 bases from V and 0 bases from J, the junction contained 11 bases not matched to a gene.

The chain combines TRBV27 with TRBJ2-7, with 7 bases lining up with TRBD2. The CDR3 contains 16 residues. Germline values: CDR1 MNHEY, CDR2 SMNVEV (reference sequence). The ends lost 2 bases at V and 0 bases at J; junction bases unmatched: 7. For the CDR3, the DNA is TGTGCCAGCAGTTTAGGAGCGGGAAGGAGCTCCTACGAGCAGTACTTC. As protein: CASSLGAGRSSYEQYF.

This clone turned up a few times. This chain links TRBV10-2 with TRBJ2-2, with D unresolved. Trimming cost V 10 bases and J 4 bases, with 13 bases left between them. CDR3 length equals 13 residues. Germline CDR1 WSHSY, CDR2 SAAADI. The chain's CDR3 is CAIHLGFTGELFF. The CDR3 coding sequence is TGCGCCATACACCTTGGGTTCACCGGGGAGCTGTTTTTT.

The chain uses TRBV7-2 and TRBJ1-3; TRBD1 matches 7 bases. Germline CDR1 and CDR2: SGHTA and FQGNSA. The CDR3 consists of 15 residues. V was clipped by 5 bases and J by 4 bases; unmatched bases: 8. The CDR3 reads CASSPTTGAGNTIYF. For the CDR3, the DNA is TGTGCCAGCAGCCCTACTACAGGGGCAGGAAACACCATATATTTT. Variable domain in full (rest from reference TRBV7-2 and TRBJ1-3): GAGVSQSPSNKVTEKGKDVELRCDPISGHTALYWYRQSLGQGLEFLIYFQGNSAPDKSGLPSDRFSAERTGGSVSTLTIQRTQQEDSAVYLCASSPTTGAGNTIYFGEGSWLTVV.

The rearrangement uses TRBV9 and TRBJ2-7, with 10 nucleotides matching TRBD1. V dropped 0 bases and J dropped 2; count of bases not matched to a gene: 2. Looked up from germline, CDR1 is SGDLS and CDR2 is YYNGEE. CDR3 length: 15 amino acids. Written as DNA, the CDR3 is TGTGCCAGCAGCGTAGGGGACAGGGGAACCTACGAGCAGTACTTC. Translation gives CASSVGDRGTYEQYF.

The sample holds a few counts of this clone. CDR3 in amino acids: CASSPSGANVLTF. The DNA of the CDR3 is TGTGCCAGCAGCCCCTCTGGGGCCAACGTCCTGACTTTC. J is TRBJ2-6 and V is TRBV2; D is uncertain. The CDR3 is 13 amino acids. Trimming cost V 6 bases and J 0 bases, with 3 bases left between them. Germline CDR1 SNHLY, CDR2 FYNNEI.

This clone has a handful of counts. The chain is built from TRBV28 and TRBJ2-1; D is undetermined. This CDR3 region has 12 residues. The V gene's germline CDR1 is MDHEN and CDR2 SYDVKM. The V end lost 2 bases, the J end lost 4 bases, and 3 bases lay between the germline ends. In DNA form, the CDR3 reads TGTGCCAGCAGTTTAAGTTACAATGAGCAGTTCTTC. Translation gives CASSLSYNEQFF.

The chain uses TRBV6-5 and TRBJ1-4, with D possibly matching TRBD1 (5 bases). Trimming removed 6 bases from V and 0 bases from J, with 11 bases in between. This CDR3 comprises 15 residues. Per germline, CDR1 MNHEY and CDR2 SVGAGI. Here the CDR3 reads CASSLGRATNEKLFF. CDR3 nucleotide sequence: TGTGCCAGCAGCTTGGGGCGCGCAACTAATGAAAAACTGTTTTTT.

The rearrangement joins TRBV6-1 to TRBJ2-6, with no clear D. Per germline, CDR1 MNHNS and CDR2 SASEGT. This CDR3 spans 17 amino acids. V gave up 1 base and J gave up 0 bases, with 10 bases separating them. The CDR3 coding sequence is TGTGCCAGCAGTGAAGTGGGCAGCCCCTCTGGGGCCAACGTCCTGACTTTC. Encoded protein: CASSEVGSPSGANVLTF.

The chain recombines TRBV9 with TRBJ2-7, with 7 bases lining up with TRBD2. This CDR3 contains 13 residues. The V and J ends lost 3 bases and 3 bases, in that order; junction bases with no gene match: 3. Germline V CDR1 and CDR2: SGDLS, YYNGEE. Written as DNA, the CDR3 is TGTGCCAGCAGCGATGGGGACTACTACGAGCAGTACTTC. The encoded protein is CASSDGDYYEQYF.

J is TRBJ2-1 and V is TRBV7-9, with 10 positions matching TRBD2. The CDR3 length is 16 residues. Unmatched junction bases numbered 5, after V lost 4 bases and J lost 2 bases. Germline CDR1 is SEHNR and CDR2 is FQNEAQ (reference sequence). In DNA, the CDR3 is TGTGCCAGCAGCTGGAGCGGGAGGGGGACCTACAATGAGCAGTTCTTC. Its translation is CASSWSGRGTYNEQFF.

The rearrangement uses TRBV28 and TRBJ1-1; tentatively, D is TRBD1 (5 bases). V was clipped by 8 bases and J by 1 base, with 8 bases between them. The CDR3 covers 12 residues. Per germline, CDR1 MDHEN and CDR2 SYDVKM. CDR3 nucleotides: TGTGCCAGCCAGGGACCGAACACTGAAGCTTTCTTT. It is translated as CASQGPNTEAFF.

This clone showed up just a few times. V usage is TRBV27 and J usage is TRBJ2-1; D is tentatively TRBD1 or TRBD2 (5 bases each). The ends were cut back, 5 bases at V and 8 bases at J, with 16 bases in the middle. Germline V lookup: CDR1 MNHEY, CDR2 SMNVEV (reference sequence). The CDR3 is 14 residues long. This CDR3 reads CASSRTGTQYEQFF. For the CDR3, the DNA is TGTGCCAGCAGTCGAACCGGGACCCAATATGAGCAGTTCTTC.

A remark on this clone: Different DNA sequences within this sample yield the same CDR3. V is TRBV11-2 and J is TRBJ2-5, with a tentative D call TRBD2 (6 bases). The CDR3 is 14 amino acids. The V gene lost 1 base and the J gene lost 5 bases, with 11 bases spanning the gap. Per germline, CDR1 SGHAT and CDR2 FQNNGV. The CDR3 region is CASSLAGVVETQYF. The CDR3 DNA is TGTGCCAGCAGCTTAGCGGGAGTCGTTGAGACCCAGTACTTC.

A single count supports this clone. CDR3 protein: CASSAGDDNEKLFF. The DNA for the CDR3 is TGTGCCAGCAGCGCAGGGGATGATAATGAAAAACTGTTTTTT. This chain uses TRBV9 with TRBJ1-4, with D tentatively TRBD1 (6 bases). The CDR3 totals 14 residues. Germline V gene sequence: CDR1 SGDLS, CDR2 YYNGEE. Trimming took off 3 bases at V and 4 bases at J, with 10 bases between the two ends.

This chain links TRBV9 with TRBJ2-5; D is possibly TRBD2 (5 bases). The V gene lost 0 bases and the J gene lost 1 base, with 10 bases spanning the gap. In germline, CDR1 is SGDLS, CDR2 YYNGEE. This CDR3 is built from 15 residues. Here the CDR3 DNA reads TGTGCCAGCAGCGTAGGGGTAGCGCTCCAAGAGACCCAGTACTTC. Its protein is CASSVGVALQETQYF.

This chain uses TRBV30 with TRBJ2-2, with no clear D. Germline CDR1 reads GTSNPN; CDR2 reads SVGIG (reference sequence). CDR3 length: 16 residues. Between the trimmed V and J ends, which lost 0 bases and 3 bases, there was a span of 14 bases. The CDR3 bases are TGTGCCTGGAGTGTACGCTGGTCAGCGCACACCGGGGAGCTGTTTTTT. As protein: CAWSVRWSAHTGELFF.

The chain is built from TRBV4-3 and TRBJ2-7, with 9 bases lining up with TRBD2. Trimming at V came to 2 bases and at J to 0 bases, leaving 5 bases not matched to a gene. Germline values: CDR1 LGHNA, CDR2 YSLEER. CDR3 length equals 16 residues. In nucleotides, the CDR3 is TGCGCCAGCAGCCAATTGACTAGCGGTATCTCCTACGAGCAGTACTTC. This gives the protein CASSQLTSGISYEQYF.